Included here is one T cell receptor (beta chain) sequence, with context. The germline CDR1 and CDR2 sequences are MNHEY and SVGEGT. The trim removed 0 bases at V and 1 base at J, leaving 7 bases unmatched. The CDR3 extends over 17 amino acids. These data are taken from a study of T-cell memory formation after mild COVID-19. TCRdb re-called the 5' RACE reads through MiXCR, storing one row per CDR3 protein. The sample lists under 300,000 distinct CDR3 sequences; roughly 15% were seen once. This chain links TRBV6-2 or TRBV6-3 with TRBJ2-3; 7 positions match TRBD2. The receptor was isolated from a young man who had mild COVID-19 (a few samples of this study predate the infection). Cell type and time point are not known. Sequencing was carried out using PBMCs or a T cell subset sorted from them (not recorded which). CDR3 nucleotide sequence: TGTGCCAGCAGTTACTCCCTCGCGGGGGACCGCACAGATACGCAGTATTTT. This encodes CASSYSLAGDRTDTQYF.